This T cell receptor (beta chain) emerged from a study of T cells in Graves' hyperthyroidism and ophthalmopathy. General study findings and limits: A 13 V-J signature model discriminated ophthalmopathy versus stable hyperthyroidism. Ophthalmopathy, which appeared later, was predicted by the model a median about 6 months before onset.

This clonotype appeared a few times. Its matching antigen is unknown. Amplified regions were TCR beta CDR3 sequences from RNA transcripts. Primed by the HTBI set, a first-round RT-PCR was run on the TCR CDR3. TCRdb re-analysed the multiplex PCR reads in MiXCR, keeping a single row per CDR3 protein. The sample records 450,000 to 700,000 distinct CDR3 sequences, 46% being singletons. Patients were excluded because of uncontrolled infection, other autoimmune disease, pregnancy or lactation. Orbital computed tomography, thyroid ultrasound, serum thyroxine and TRAb, and clinical symptoms together informed the diagnoses. This sequence originates from an adult woman with Graves' disease, either hyperthyroidism or ophthalmopathy (not recorded which). Sequenced: peripheral blood or thyroid tissue (not recorded which).

The CDR3: CASSYDPELAGGNPYEQYF. Here the CDR3 DNA reads TGTGCCAGCAGTTACGATCCCGAACTAGCGGGAGGTAACCCCTACGAGCAGTACTTC. The chain couples TRBV6-5 to TRBJ2-7; 12 bases fit TRBD2. Per germline, CDR1 MNHEY and CDR2 SVGAGI. The trim removed 2 bases at V and 2 bases at J, leaving 13 bases unmatched. The CDR3 length is 19 residues.